Following are 25 T cell receptor beta chains from one sample sequenced in a study of monozygotic twins with cystic fibrosis. The method was immunoSEQ multiplex PCR; TCRdb's version includes in-frame clones alone and lacks a portion of them. The table shows over 30,000 clones, with approximately 65% occurring only once. What was sequenced was blood. These TCRs come from a girl between 5 and 17 years old with cystic fibrosis.

The gene calls are TRBV5-1 and TRBJ1-3; D unclear. Germline V gives CDR1 SGHRS, CDR2 YFSETQ. CDR3 size: 14 residues. V shed 4 bases and J shed 0 bases, with 8 bases lying between them. The CDR3 DNA reads as TGCGCCAGCAGCCCTCAGAGCTCTGGAAACACCATATATTTT. This gives the protein CASSPQSSGNTIYF.

A few counts support this clone. The V gene is TRBV19, the J gene TRBJ2-6; D ambiguous. This CDR3 is built from 12 residues. Trimming cost V 5 bases and J 4 bases, with 3 bases left between them. CDR1 is LNHDA and CDR2 is SQIVND in the germline V gene (reference sequence). The CDR3 spells CASSRGANVLTF. CDR3 coding DNA: TGTGCCAGTAGTCGCGGGGCCAACGTCCTGACTTTC.

This clone has more than one count but fewer than ten. The V gene is TRBV19, the J gene TRBJ1-5; D remains unclear. This CDR3 spans 12 amino acids. Germline-derived CDR1 and CDR2 are LNHDA and SQIVND (reference sequence). The V end lost 6 bases, the J end lost 3 bases, and 6 bases lay between the germline ends. CDR3 DNA sequence: TGTGCCAGTAGCGGGATCAATCAGCCCCAGCATTTT. This sequence encodes CASSGINQPQHF. The variable domain in full, with the rest retrieved from reference TRBV19 and TRBJ1-5, is DGGITQSPKYLFRKEGQNVTLSCEQNLNHDAMYWYRQDPGQGLRLIYYSQIVNDFQKGDIAEGYSVSREKKESFPLTVTSAQKNPTAFYLCASSGINQPQHFGDGTRLSIL.

This chain joins TRBV27 and TRBJ2-1; D is ambiguous. Germline CDR1 MNHEY, CDR2 SMNVEV (reference sequence). The CDR3 totals 13 residues. The V end lost 3 bases, the J end lost 7 bases, and 10 bases lay between the germline ends. CDR3 amino acids: CASSLTGYNEQFF. Written as DNA, the CDR3 is TGTGCCAGCAGTTTGACCGGGTATAATGAGCAGTTCTTC.

The chain has TRBV6-6 and TRBJ2-2, with D possibly matching TRBD1 (6 bases). CDR1 is MNHNY and CDR2 is SVGAGI in the germline V gene (reference sequence). V was shortened by 9 bases and J by 8 bases, with 25 bases between the two germline ends. This CDR3 is 16 amino acids long. The CDR3 sequence is CASNLAWVMGTGELFF. The CDR3 bases are TGTGCCAGTAACCTGGCTTGGGTAATGGGGACAGGGGAGCTGTTTTTT.

The chain is built from TRBV7-2 and TRBJ2-1; 11 bases line up with TRBD2. V lost 1 base to trimming and J lost 6 bases; unmatched junction nucleotides: 11. Germline V gene data show CDR1 as SGHTA and CDR2 as FQGNSA. CDR3 length equals 18 residues. The CDR3 DNA reads TGTGCCAGCAGCTTAGGTGGGACTAGCGGCAGAGACCTCAATGAGCAGTTCTTC. Translated, it gives CASSLGGTSGRDLNEQFF.

The chain has TRBV5-1 and TRBJ1-1; D remains unclear. Trimming took 4 bases from V and 3 from J, leaving 13 bases between them. This CDR3 is built from 14 residues. Looked up from germline, CDR1 is SGHRS and CDR2 is YFSETQ. DNA of the CDR3: TGCGCCAGCAGCGAGGGCATTTTTGACACTGAAGCTTTCTTT. Translating it yields CASSEGIFDTEAFF.

The V call is TRBV9, the J call TRBJ1-1; 7 bases match TRBD1. V lost 0 bases and J lost 0; bases outside the gene matches: 8. Germline V gives CDR1 SGDLS, CDR2 YYNGEE. This CDR3 has 17 amino acids. The CDR3 bases are TGTGCCAGCAGCGTAGGGGGACAGCCTCAAGTGAACACTGAAGCTTTCTTT. As protein: CASSVGGQPQVNTEAFF.

The CDR3 reads CASSYSRASGSYEQFF. CDR3 sequence (DNA): TGTGCCAGCAGTTACTCGAGGGCTAGCGGGAGTTATGAGCAGTTCTTC. The V gene is TRBV6-5, the J gene TRBJ2-1; 10 bases are a match to TRBD2. CDR1 and CDR2 from the germline V gene are MNHEY and SVGAGI. The J segment lost 8 bases and the V segment lost 0 bases, leaving 7 bases of the junction unmatched. The CDR3 is made up of 16 amino acids.

The rearrangement joins TRBV30 to TRBJ1-3; 9 bases are a match to TRBD1. Germline-derived CDR1 and CDR2 are GTSNPN and SVGIG (reference sequence). CDR3 size: 15 residues. Trimming took 3 bases from V and 1 from J; bases not matched to a gene: 4. The CDR3 DNA reads as TGTGCCTGGAGCCAACAGGGGGCTTCTGGAAACACCATATATTTT. Translation gives CAWSQQGASGNTIYF.

This clone was seen a handful of times. This chain uses TRBV15 with TRBJ1-5; D is uncertain. Germline values: CDR1 LNHNV, CDR2 YYDKDF (reference sequence). This CDR3 comprises 14 residues. Trimming removed 0 bases at V and 4 bases at J, with 7 bases between. CDR3 sequence reads: CATSRDKMNQPQHF. DNA for the CDR3: TGTGCCACCAGCAGAGATAAGATGAATCAGCCCCAGCATTTT.

J is TRBJ2-3 and V is TRBV2, with D possibly matching TRBD1 (5 bases). The germline CDR1 and CDR2 sequences are SNHLY and FYNNEI. The CDR3 runs to 14 residues. V lost 5 bases and J lost 2, with 11 bases in between. Here the CDR3 reads CASSRRQYTDTQYF. The CDR3 DNA reads TGTGCCAGCAGTAGACGACAGTACACAGATACGCAGTATTTT.

The V and J genes are TRBV7-9 and TRBJ2-1, with 7 nucleotides matching TRBD2. The germline gives CDR1 SEHNR, CDR2 FQNEAQ (reference sequence). The trim removed 8 bases at V and 3 bases at J, leaving 10 bases unmatched. The CDR3 is 15 residues long. In DNA form, the CDR3 reads TGTGCCAGCGCCGTAGCGGGTACCTACTACAATGAGCAGTTCTTC. It specifies CASAVAGTYYNEQFF.

The table lists this clone with a few counts. V is TRBV18 and J is TRBJ1-2, with D unresolved. CDR3 length equals 14 residues. Germline V gene lookup returns CDR1 KGHSH and CDR2 LQKENI. The ends were cut back, 3 bases at V and 4 bases at J, with 12 bases in the middle. The DNA for the CDR3 is TGTGCCAGCTCACCCCGTGGGGAAAGCTATGGCTACACCTTC. Protein: CASSPRGESYGYTF.

The chain has TRBV5-8 and TRBJ1-5, with 7 bases that match TRBD1. Germline V gene sequence: CDR1 SGHTS, CDR2 YDEGEE. Trimming removed 4 bases from V and 0 bases from J; junction bases left unmatched: 4. The CDR3 sequence is 15 residues long. CDR3 coding DNA: TGTGCCAGCAGCCGGGGACAGAATAGCAATCAGCCCCAGCATTTT. This encodes CASSRGQNSNQPQHF.

The V gene is TRBV5-1, the J gene TRBJ1-1; D may be TRBD1 (6 bases). Trimming removed 6 bases from V and 3 bases from J, with 15 bases in between. The CDR3 is 14 amino acids. Germline CDR1 SGHRS, CDR2 YFSETQ. CDR3 bases: TGCGCCAGCAATTACGGGGGGGCCGACACTGAAGCTTTCTTT. It translates to CASNYGGADTEAFF.

This chain links TRBV7-2 with TRBJ2-7; 9 bases align to TRBD2. Losses at the gene ends were 2 bases for V and 2 bases for J; bases not matched to a gene: 7. The CDR3 has 16 residues. CDR1 is SGHTA and CDR2 is FQGNSA in the germline V gene. The CDR3 nucleotides are TGTGCCAGCAGCTTATCCCTTAGCGGGGGAACCTACGAGCAGTACTTC. Protein product: CASSLSLSGGTYEQYF.

The chain recombines TRBV28 with TRBJ1-1; no definite D call. CDR3 length equals 12 residues. V was shortened by 3 bases and J by 3 bases, with 5 bases between the two germline ends. Germline V gene data show CDR1 as MDHEN and CDR2 as SYDVKM. CDR3 protein: CASSFADTEAFF. As DNA, the CDR3 is TGTGCCAGCAGTTTCGCGGACACTGAAGCTTTCTTT.

This chain joins TRBV9 and TRBJ2-1; 8 positions agree with TRBD2. V gave up 0 bases and J gave up 3 bases; unmatched junction bases: 5. Germline V CDR1 and CDR2: SGDLS, YYNGEE. The CDR3 is made up of 16 amino acids. Written as DNA, the CDR3 is TGTGCCAGCAGCGTAGTTGGCGGGGGGCTCTACAATGAGCAGTTCTTC. Encoded protein: CASSVVGGGLYNEQFF.

On this clone: One junction end does not reproduce the germline sequence, and a read error may be involved. The rearrangement uses TRBV30 and TRBJ2-3, with 9 bases identical to TRBD2. This CDR3 comprises 14 residues. Germline loops: CDR1 GTSNPN, CDR2 SVGIG (reference sequence). CDR3 sequence: CAWSEGTSRDTQYF. CDR3 DNA: TGTGCCTGGAGTGAAGGGACTAGCAGAGATACGCAGTATTTT.

This chain links TRBV5-1 with TRBJ2-1; 14 nucleotides agree with TRBD2. Trimming removed 4 bases from V and 9 bases from J; junction bases left unmatched: 6. CDR1 is SGHRS, CDR2 YFSETQ, per germline. This CDR3 comprises 15 residues. The CDR3 loop reads CASSAGLAGVVEQFF. The CDR3 DNA follows: TGCGCCAGCAGCGCGGGACTAGCGGGAGTGGTTGAGCAGTTCTTC. Using reference TRBV5-1 and TRBJ2-1 for the parts outside the CDR3, the full variable domain is KAGVTQTPRYLIKTRGQQVTLSCSPISGHRSVSWYQQTPGQGLQFLFEYFSETQRNKGNFPGRFSGRQFSNSRSEMNVSTLELGDSALYLCASSAGLAGVVEQFFGPGTRLTVL.

This clone was observed a handful of times. This chain joins TRBV10-2 and TRBJ1-1; D is unresolved. The CDR3 is made up of 11 amino acids. The V gene's germline CDR1 is WSHSY and CDR2 SAAADI. V was shortened by 4 bases and J by 3 bases, with 3 bases between the two germline ends. The CDR3 region has the DNA TGCGCCAGCAGTGTAGACACTGAAGCTTTCTTT. It specifies CASSVDTEAFF.

The rearrangement links TRBV7-2 to TRBJ2-5, with D possibly matching TRBD2 (6 bases). CDR1 SGHTA and CDR2 FQGNSA come from the germline V gene. CDR3 length: 13 residues. The germline V and J ends were trimmed by 3 bases and 6 bases, with 11 bases remaining between them. Here the CDR3 DNA reads TGTGCCAGCAGCTTGGACGGGAGAAAGACCCAGTACTTC. Residues: CASSLDGRKTQYF.

The J gene is TRBJ2-1, the V gene TRBV9; 12 bases are shared with TRBD2. The germline gives CDR1 SGDLS, CDR2 YYNGEE. This CDR3 spans 16 amino acids. With 1 base clipped from V and 6 bases from J, the junction kept 5 bases outside the gene matches. CDR3 amino acids: CASSVFGLAGSNEQFF. DNA for the CDR3: TGTGCCAGCAGCGTATTTGGACTAGCGGGATCCAATGAGCAGTTCTTC.

The rearrangement uses TRBV13 and TRBJ2-7; unclear D gene. This CDR3 contains 11 residues. Germline values: CDR1 PRHDT, CDR2 FYEKMQ (reference sequence). Trimming shortened V by 5 bases and J by 2 bases, and 4 bases separated the two germline ends. The CDR3 protein is CASSPTYEQYV. The CDR3 DNA sequence: TGTGCCAGCAGCCCTACCTACGAGCAGTACGTC.